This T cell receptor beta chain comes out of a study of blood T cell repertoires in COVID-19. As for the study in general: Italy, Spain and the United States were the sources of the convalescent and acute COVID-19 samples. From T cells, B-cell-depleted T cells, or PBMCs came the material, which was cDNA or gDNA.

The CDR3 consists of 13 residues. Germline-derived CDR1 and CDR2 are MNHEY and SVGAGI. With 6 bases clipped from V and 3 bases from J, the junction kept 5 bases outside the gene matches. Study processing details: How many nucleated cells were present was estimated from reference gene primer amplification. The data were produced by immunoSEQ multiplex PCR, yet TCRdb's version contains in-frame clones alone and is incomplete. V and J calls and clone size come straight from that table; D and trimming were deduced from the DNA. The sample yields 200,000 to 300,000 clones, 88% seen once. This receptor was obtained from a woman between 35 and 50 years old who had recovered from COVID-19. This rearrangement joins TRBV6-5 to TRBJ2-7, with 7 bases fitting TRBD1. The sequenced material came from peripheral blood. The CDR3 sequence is CASRLTGDYEQYF. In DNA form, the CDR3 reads TGTGCCAGCAGGCTCACAGGGGACTACGAGCAGTACTTC.